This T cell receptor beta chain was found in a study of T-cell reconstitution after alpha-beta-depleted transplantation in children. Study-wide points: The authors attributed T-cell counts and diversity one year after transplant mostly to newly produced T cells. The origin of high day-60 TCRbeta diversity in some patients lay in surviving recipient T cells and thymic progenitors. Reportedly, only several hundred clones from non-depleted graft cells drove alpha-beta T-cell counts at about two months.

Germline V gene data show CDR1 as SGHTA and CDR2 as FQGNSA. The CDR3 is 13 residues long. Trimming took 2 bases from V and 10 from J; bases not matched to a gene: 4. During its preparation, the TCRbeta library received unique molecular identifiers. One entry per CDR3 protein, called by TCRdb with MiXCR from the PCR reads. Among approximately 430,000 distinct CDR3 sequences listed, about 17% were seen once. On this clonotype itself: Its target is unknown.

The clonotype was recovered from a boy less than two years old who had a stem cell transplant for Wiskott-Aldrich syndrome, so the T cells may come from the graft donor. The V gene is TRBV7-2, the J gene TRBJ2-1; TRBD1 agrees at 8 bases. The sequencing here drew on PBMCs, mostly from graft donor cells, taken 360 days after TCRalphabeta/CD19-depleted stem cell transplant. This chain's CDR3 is CASSLHRGMEQFF. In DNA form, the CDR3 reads TGTGCCAGCAGCTTACACAGGGGGATGGAGCAGTTCTTC.